This TCR beta chain stems from a study of shared clonotypes between healthy human individuals. General study points: Few donors limited the genetic and exposure-history diversity represented.

Comment on this clone: Antigen: not known.

Per germline, CDR1 SEHNR and CDR2 FQNEAQ (reference sequence). The length of the CDR3 is 15 residues. Assay execution proceeded at the deep level. For each subset, genomic DNA was distributed in equal portions over several immunoSEQ plates. Replicate sorted-subset PCRs were loaded with 150 to 250 ng DNA, 29,000 or so T cell genomes. TCRdb's table, derived via immunoSEQ multiplex PCR, lists solely in-frame clones and lacks some. Of hundreds of thousands of clones listed, roughly 96% are singletons. CD8 cells regarded as naive lacked CD45RO, were positively chosen for CCR7, and omitted terminally differentiated effector memory CD45RA+ cells.

The sample taken for sequencing was naive CD8+ T cells sorted from blood. V gene TRBV7-9 combines with J gene TRBJ2-5, with TRBD2 matching 8 bases. TRBJ2-7 explains the end of the DNA better; the J call may be wrong. This receptor was identified in a woman aged 30 to 39 in good health. The CDR3 loop is CASSLSGSGRYEQYF. The CDR3 DNA follows: TGTGCCAGCAGCCTAAGCGGGAGTGGCCGATACGAGCAGTACTTC.